A selection of T cell receptor beta chains follows, all from one sample in a study of shared clonotypes between healthy human individuals. The data were produced by immunoSEQ multiplex PCR, yet TCRdb's version contains in-frame clones alone and is incomplete. The sample comprises some 1,400,000 clones, roughly 97% of which are singletons, and about 1% rests with the top ten. The sample consisted of naive CD4+ T cells sorted from blood. Source of these receptors: a man aged 25 to 40 in good health. CDR3s leave out the opening cysteine and the closing phenylalanine or tryptophan.

ASSDSPRASGREQF	14	TRBV6-4	TRBJ2-1
SVANVGTSGHNEQF	14	TRBV29-1	TRBJ2-1
ASSQAGSSGNTIY	13	TRBV7-9	TRBJ1-3
ASSPSSGPDTQY	12	TRBV11-3	TRBJ2-3
ASSPEQGAREKLF	13	TRBV18	TRBJ1-4
AISEGAGGPGEQF	13	TRBV10-3	TRBJ2-1
ASSFRGTYEQY	11	TRBV5-5	TRBJ2-7
ASNPADSYEQY	11	TRBV5-1	TRBJ2-7
ASSLATRKETQY	12	TRBV5-6	TRBJ2-5
ASSSGPPFEQY	11	TRBV5-4	TRBJ2-7
ATSRAASGSYEQY	13	TRBV15	TRBJ2-7
ASSQWGQDIQETQY	14	TRBV14	TRBJ2-5
ASSKSREQY	9	TRBV27	TRBJ2-7
ASSQADRALYNEQF	14	TRBV14	TRBJ2-1
SVGQNTGELF	10	TRBV29-1	TRBJ2-2
ASSHLGEGDTQY	12	TRBV7-9	TRBJ2-3
ASSPVAYTYEQY	12	TRBV9	TRBJ2-7
ASSQEVPGGSETQY	14	TRBV4-3	TRBJ2-5
ASSSGGLAGVYEQY	14	TRBV27	TRBJ2-7
ASSQQGMIGEKLF	13	TRBV6-5	TRBJ1-4
ASSDEGQGIDNEQF	14	TRBV6-1	TRBJ2-1
SARGGQEAF	9	TRBV20-1	TRBJ1-1
ASSSTRGRGLGAF	13	TRBV7-2	TRBJ1-1
ASSLGRGQASGANVLT	16	TRBV28	TRBJ2-6
ASSSRDGQETQY	12	TRBV7-8	TRBJ2-5
ASRAAGTDSYEQY	13	TRBV2	TRBJ2-7
ASSLVGRGVANYGYT	15	TRBV11-2	TRBJ1-2
ASSSAGGPTSVQF	13	TRBV5-1	TRBJ2-1
ASSLPGQETQY	11	TRBV5-4	TRBJ2-5
ASSGEGAQF	9	TRBV5-1	TRBJ2-1
ASSEQAYGYGYT	12	TRBV2	TRBJ1-2